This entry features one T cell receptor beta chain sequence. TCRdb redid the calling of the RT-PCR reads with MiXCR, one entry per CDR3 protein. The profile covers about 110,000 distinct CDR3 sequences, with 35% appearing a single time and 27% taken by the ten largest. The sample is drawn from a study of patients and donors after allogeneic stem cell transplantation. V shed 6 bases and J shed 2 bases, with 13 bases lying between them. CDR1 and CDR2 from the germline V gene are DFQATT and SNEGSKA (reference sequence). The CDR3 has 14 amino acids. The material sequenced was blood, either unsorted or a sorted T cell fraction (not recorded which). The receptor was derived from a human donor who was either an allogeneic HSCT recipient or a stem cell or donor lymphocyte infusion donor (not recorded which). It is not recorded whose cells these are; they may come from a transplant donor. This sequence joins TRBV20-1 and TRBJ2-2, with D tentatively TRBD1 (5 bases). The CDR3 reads CSAVDRLNTGELFF. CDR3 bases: TGCAGTGCCGTTGACAGACTTAACACCGGGGAGCTGTTTTTT.